The text below deals with one T cell receptor beta chain. Its antigen is currently not known. The record has no base qualities; no much larger clone is one base away. This sample was included in a study of shared clonotypes between healthy human individuals (dated by TCRdb to 2018 to 2021). In terms of the full investigation: A couple of women and a few men aged 18 to 49 years were included in the cohort. For each donor, CD4 naive and CD4 memory were each given three plates, CD8 naive was given two plates, and CD8 memory was given one plate. The study deeply sequenced blood TCR repertoires of about 5 healthy adults to estimate repertoire size and the extent of clonotype sharing between individuals. To increase sequencing depth and limit assay-specific biases, TCR repertoire library preparation and sequencing were carried out by different laboratories using diverse techniques. Per donor, leukapheresis produced somewhere between about 0.9 and 9.5 billion PBMCs.

The CDR3 holds 13 amino acids from the cysteine to the phenylalanine. Only the CDR3 region is kept as DNA, spanning 39 bases read in frame from base 1. V gives up 6 bases and J gives up 6 bases, and the segment between their germline ends measures 12 bases. CDR1 and CDR2 are read off the germline V gene (reference sequence) as MNHNY and SVGAGI. TCR CDR3 regions were amplified from genomic DNA by multiplex PCR using the deep immunoSEQ assay. Extracted genomic DNA from each cell subset was spread evenly across all wells of several immunoSEQ 96-well plates, with each plate serving as a replicate. Each replicate PCR for sorted subsets received roughly 200 ng genomic DNA, equal to 30,000 or so T cell genomes. The purified libraries were quantified using a Qubit 3.0 fluorometer, sized with a Bioanalyzer 2100, and then quantified again using the KAPA Library Quantification kit. Every immunoSEQ 96-well plate was sequenced on a separate single-read 150-cycle Illumina NextSeq 550 flow cell. On the study's bioinformatics: The immunoSEQ output contained only junctional sequences without quality scores, so filtering could not match that applied to full-length reads. Sequences were annotated with PyIR, a Python wrapper for IgBLAST v1.9, using IMGT germline references to assign V/J genes and CDR3. Reads were removed for weak V/J assignments (E-value above 1e-6), missing CDR3, stop codons, out-of-frame junctions, or ambiguous translated residues. V3J clonotypes were defined by identical inferred V gene, J gene, and CDR3 amino acid sequence. Percentage overlap between repertoires was calculated by dividing the number of shared unique clonotypes by the size of the smaller repertoire. Repertoire richness was assessed with RTK rarefaction, the Chao1 estimator, and Recon v2.1 estimates of unobserved clonotypes. For all TCRbeta clonotypes obtained by the gDNA method from several donors, generation probabilities were computed with OLGA. The clones in this table, taken by TCRdb from immuneACCESS, are in-frame only. Not every clone is retained; where verified, under half of the shortfall comes from an unresolved V gene, and the cause of the rest is unknown. From that table come the V and J calls and clone size; the DNA was used to work out D and trimming. This sample lists 1.5 million to 2.5 million clones; 85% to 95% were detected once. The ten most abundant clones make up approximately 1.2% of the sample.

For the CD8 naive samples, CD45RO-negative cells were positively selected for CCR7, yielding a CD45RA+CCR7+ population from which TemRA cells were excluded. Healthy HIV-negative adults with no recently reported acute infections or vaccinations were included as donors. Only Caucasian adults living in Nashville, Tennessee, USA were represented among the donors. After blood collection by leukapheresis, PBMCs were isolated using Ficoll-Histopaque density gradient centrifugation and then cryopreserved in the vapor phase of liquid nitrogen. Analytical flow cytometry was used to check the purity and quantity of every magnetically sorted T cell population. Genomic DNA was isolated from every sorted fraction and measured by UV absorbance on a Nanodrop 2000c. Study-level results and caveats: Only blood was sampled, and tissue TCR repertoires likely differ from those in blood. Naive subsets generally had larger estimated clonotype richness than memory subsets. Based on pairwise subsampling, the degree of clonotype sharing among donors was expected to be affected by sequencing depth. Across a few donors, about 4.5% of naive CD4, approximately 4% of naive CD8, approximately 2.5% of memory CD4, and under 0.45% of memory CD8 clonotypes were shared. Rarefaction of sorted-subset datasets indicated incomplete sequencing despite the large sequencing depth. Compared with non-shared clonotypes, the clonotypes found in all four sorted-subset donors had higher generation probabilities. The small number of donors limited the genetic and exposure-history diversity represented.

The sequence was obtained from a young man in good health. The sample taken for sequencing was naive CD8+ T cells sorted from blood. This specimen's cell subset or site label, interpreted: CD45RA+CCR7+. The chain joins TRBV6-6 to TRBJ2-1; TRBD1 is possibly the D segment (6 matching bases). The CDR3: CASSRGQLNEQFF. DNA sequence: TGTGCCAGCAGCCGCGGACAGCTCAATGAGCAGTTCTTC.